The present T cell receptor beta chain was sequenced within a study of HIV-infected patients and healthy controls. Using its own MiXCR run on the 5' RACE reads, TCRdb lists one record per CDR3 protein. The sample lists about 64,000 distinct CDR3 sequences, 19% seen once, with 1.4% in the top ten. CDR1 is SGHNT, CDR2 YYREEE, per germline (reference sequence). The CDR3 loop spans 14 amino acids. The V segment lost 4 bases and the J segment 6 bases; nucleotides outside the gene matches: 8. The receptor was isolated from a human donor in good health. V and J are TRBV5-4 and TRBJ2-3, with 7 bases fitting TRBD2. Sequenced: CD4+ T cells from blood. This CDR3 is CASSRNRLADTQYF. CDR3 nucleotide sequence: TGTGCCAGCAGCCGGAACCGACTAGCCGATACGCAGTATTTT.